Following are 28 T cell receptor beta chains from one sample sequenced in a study of cytomegalovirus exposure and HLA in healthy donors. The study ran its PCR with 60 Vbeta and 13 Jbeta primers. Assay used: immunoSEQ multiplex PCR; TCRdb lists only in-frame clones, some missing. The sample has 250,000 to 350,000 clones, more than 80% seen once. Specimen: PBMCs. The receptors shown here come from a man in his forties or fifties in good health and CMV-seropositive.

For the CDR3, the DNA is TGTGCCAGCAGCGGGACAGCTATCTCCTACAATGAGCAGTTCTTC. It yields the protein CASSGTAISYNEQFF. The chain carries TRBV9 and TRBJ2-1; perhaps TRBD1 as D (6 bases). This CDR3 has 15 residues. Germline V CDR1 and CDR2: SGDLS, YYNGEE. Trimming shortened V by 3 bases and J by 0 bases, and 10 bases separated the two germline ends.

The chain recombines TRBV9 with TRBJ1-3; 7 bases are shared with TRBD1. Germline V gene data show CDR1 as SGDLS and CDR2 as YYNGEE. V was clipped by 3 bases and J by 0 bases; unmatched bases: 6. This CDR3 comprises 16 residues. The DNA for the CDR3 is TGTGCCAGCAGCGATCCACAGGGGTTCTCTGGAAACACCATATATTTT. Translation: CASSDPQGFSGNTIYF.

This clone was observed a few times. This rearrangement joins TRBV4-1 to TRBJ1-2; tentatively, D is TRBD1 (6 bases). The V gene's germline CDR1 is MGHRA and CDR2 YSYEKL. The CDR3 runs 17 residues. Trimming took off 1 base at V and 0 bases at J, with 15 bases between the two ends. CDR3 region: CASSQAHGTTTNYGYTF. In DNA, the CDR3 is TGCGCCAGCAGCCAAGCCCACGGGACAACTACTAACTATGGCTACACCTTC.

The rearrangement joins TRBV29-1 to TRBJ1-2; TRBD1 agrees at 9 bases. V was pared by 7 bases and J by 3 bases, with 3 bases of the junction left unmatched. The CDR3 contains 12 residues. Germline-derived CDR1 and CDR2 are SQVTM and ANQGSEA. This CDR3 is CSAQGADYGYTF. The CDR3 coding sequence is TGCAGCGCACAGGGGGCGGACTATGGCTACACCTTC.

In regard to this clone: One end of the junction is discordant with germline, which a read error may explain. V is TRBV7-9 and J is TRBJ1-1, with 7 bases that match TRBD1. The CDR3 is made up of 15 amino acids. CDR1 and CDR2 (germline): SEHNR, FQNEAQ (reference sequence). DNA for the CDR3: TGTGCCAGCAGCCTCACAGGGGCCCTGAAGACTGAAGCTTTCTTT. Its translation is CASSLTGALKTEAFF. The full variable domain, its missing parts supplied by reference TRBV7-9 and TRBJ1-1, is DTGVSQNPRHKITKRGQNVTFRCDPISEHNRLYWYRQTLGQGPEFLTYFQNEAQLEKSRLLSDRFSAERPKGSFSTLEIQRTEQGDSAMYLCASSLTGALKTEAFFGQGTRLTVV.

The chain employs TRBV5-1 and TRBJ2-1; unclear D gene. V lost 1 base and J lost 9, with 14 bases in between. Germline CDR1 is SGHRS and CDR2 is YFSETQ. This CDR3 region has 14 residues. The CDR3 DNA is TGCGCCAGCAGCTTGATGGCTAGTCCCCCTGAGCAGTTCTTC. This encodes CASSLMASPPEQFF. The entire variable domain, with the rest obtained from reference TRBV5-1 and TRBJ2-1, is as follows: KAGVTQTPRYLIKTRGQQVTLSCSPISGHRSVSWYQQTPGQGLQFLFEYFSETQRNKGNFPGRFSGRQFSNSRSEMNVSTLELGDSALYLCASSLMASPPEQFFGPGTRLTVL.

J is TRBJ2-5 and V is TRBV7-6; D unresolved. This CDR3 is 14 amino acids long. Deletions cut 0 bases from V and 3 bases from J, with 8 bases between. Germline-derived CDR1 and CDR2 are SGHVS and FNYEAQ. CDR3 DNA sequence: TGTGCCAGCAGCTTAGCGGTAGGAGAAGAGACCCAGTACTTC. Amino acid sequence: CASSLAVGEETQYF.

The CDR3 DNA reads as TGTGCCAGTAGTACCGTAACCGGGGAGCTGTTTTTT. As protein: CASSTVTGELFF. J is TRBJ2-2 and V is TRBV19; D gene ambiguous. The CDR3 sequence is 12 residues long. Trimming removed 4 bases from V and 5 bases from J, with 5 bases in between. Germline lookup yields CDR1 LNHDA and CDR2 SQIVND (reference sequence).

This rearrangement joins TRBV6-5 to TRBJ2-5; no clear D. Gene TRBJ2-7 matches the end of the DNA better, so the J call may be wrong. The germline CDR1 and CDR2 sequences are MNHEY and SVGAGI. The CDR3 is 11 residues long. The DNA for the CDR3 is TGTGCCAGCAGTTACTTGGGCGAGCAGTACTTC. It translates to CASSYLGEQYF.

V is TRBV5-8 and J is TRBJ2-7; 9 bases fit TRBD1. Germline values: CDR1 SGHTS, CDR2 YDEGEE. The V and J ends lost 4 bases and 0 bases, in that order; junction bases with no gene match: 5. This CDR3 spans 15 amino acids. The DNA for the CDR3 is TGTGCCAGCAGCCCCTGGACAGGGGCCTCCTACGAGCAGTACTTC. It encodes CASSPWTGASYEQYF. The whole variable domain, remainder taken from reference TRBV5-8 and TRBJ2-7, is EAGVTQSPTHLIKTRGQQATLRCSPISGHTSVYWYQQALGLGLQFLLWYDEGEERNRGNFPPRFSGRQFPNYSSELNVNALELEDSALYLCASSPWTGASYEQYFGPGTRLTVT.

The chain couples TRBV7-2 to TRBJ1-1; D not certain. Trimming took 2 bases from V and 1 from J, leaving 5 bases between them. This CDR3 spans 13 amino acids. CDR1 and CDR2 from the germline V gene are SGHTA and FQGNSA. CDR3 loop: CASSLTPNTEAFF. DNA of the CDR3: TGTGCCAGCAGCTTAACACCGAACACTGAAGCTTTCTTT.

V is TRBV6-6 and J is TRBJ1-5; D not resolved. The length of the CDR3 is 13 residues. Looked up from germline, CDR1 is MNHNY and CDR2 is SVGAGI (reference sequence). V gave up 4 bases and J gave up 7 bases, with 11 bases separating them. The CDR3 sequence is CASSSQTGQPQHF. The CDR3 DNA reads TGTGCCAGCAGTTCCCAGACCGGGCAGCCCCAGCATTTT.

The genes are TRBV7-2 and TRBJ2-1, with 7 bases fitting TRBD2. In germline, CDR1 is SGHTA, CDR2 FQGNSA. There are 13 residues in the CDR3. The trim removed 5 bases at V and 10 bases at J, leaving 8 bases unmatched. The CDR3 reads CASSLEREREQFF. The CDR3 DNA follows: TGTGCCAGCAGCCTCGAGCGGGAACGCGAGCAGTTCTTC.

The rearrangement uses TRBV2 and TRBJ2-5; unclear D gene. Trimming left V 3 bases short and J 4 bases short, with 9 bases between. This CDR3 has 13 amino acids. Per the germline V gene, CDR1 is SNHLY and CDR2 is FYNNEI. Here the CDR3 reads CASSDEQSETQYF. The CDR3 DNA reads as TGTGCCAGCAGTGATGAACAGTCAGAGACCCAGTACTTC. Looking up the rest from reference TRBV2 and TRBJ2-5 gives the full variable domain: EPEVTQTPSHQVTQMGQEVILRCVPISNHLYFYWYRQILGQKVEFLVSFYNNEISEKSEIFDDQFSVERPDGSNFTLKIRSTKLEDSAMYFCASSDEQSETQYFGPGTRLLVL.

The chain recombines TRBV19 with TRBJ1-4, with D possibly TRBD1 on 6 matching bases. CDR1 is LNHDA and CDR2 is SQIVND in the germline V gene (reference sequence). V lost 4 bases to trimming and J lost 3 bases, with 12 bases between them. This CDR3 region has 15 residues. The CDR3 region is CASSRHRAPNEKLFF. CDR3 sequence (DNA): TGTGCCAGTAGTAGACACAGGGCGCCTAATGAAAAACTGTTTTTT.

This clone appeared once. CDR3 residues: CASSLLLAGDTDTQYF. CDR3 sequence (DNA): TGTGCCAGCAGCTTACTCCTAGCGGGAGACACAGATACGCAGTATTTT. The rearrangement joins TRBV11-2 to TRBJ2-3; 10 bases are a match to TRBD2. Per the germline V gene, CDR1 is SGHAT and CDR2 is FQNNGV. With V trimmed by 2 bases and J by 2 bases, 4 bases remained unmatched. The CDR3 spans 16 residues.

The chain uses TRBV7-9 and TRBJ1-5, with 9 bases that match TRBD1. The germline CDR1 and CDR2 sequences are SEHNR and FQNEAQ (reference sequence). J was trimmed by 1 base and V by 5 bases; bases with no gene match: 3. The CDR3 is 15 residues long. Here the CDR3 DNA reads TGTGCCAGCAGCCTCGGGACAGGGAGCAATCAGCCCCAGCATTTT. It encodes CASSLGTGSNQPQHF.

The chain recombines TRBV6-5 with TRBJ2-3, with a weak D call TRBD2 (6 bases). The V and J ends lost 2 bases and 0 bases respectively, with 9 bases between them. Germline CDR1 MNHEY, CDR2 SVGAGI. This CDR3 has 15 amino acids. DNA for the CDR3: TGTGCCAGCAGTTACGCGGGGACTAGCACAGATACGCAGTATTTT. It codes for CASSYAGTSTDTQYF.

The V gene is TRBV5-6, the J gene TRBJ2-1; a weak D match, TRBD2 (5 bases). The CDR3 runs 17 residues. V was shortened by 3 bases and J by 2 bases, with 18 bases between the two germline ends. CDR1 is SGHDT, CDR2 YYEEEE, per germline. The CDR3 region is CASSSPRWSGTYNEQFF. In DNA, the CDR3 is TGTGCCAGCAGCTCCCCGAGGTGGAGCGGAACCTACAATGAGCAGTTCTTC.

CDR3 in amino acids: CASSGDSPFAEQYF. The CDR3 nucleotides read TGTGCCAGCTCAGGGGACTCTCCGTTCGCCGAGCAGTACTTC. The rearrangement links TRBV18 to TRBJ2-7; weak D call: TRBD2 (6 bases). Germline CDR1 reads KGHSH; CDR2 reads LQKENI. Trimming removed 5 bases at V and 6 bases at J, with 17 bases between. There are 14 residues in the CDR3.

The V and J genes are TRBV19 and TRBJ1-2; D ambiguous. There are 13 residues in the CDR3. The V end was cut by 5 bases, the J end by 4 bases, with 11 bases between. Germline-derived CDR1 and CDR2 are LNHDA and SQIVND (reference sequence). The DNA for the CDR3 is TGTGCCAGTAGTGTTGATGCTAGCTATGGCTACACCTTC. Its protein product is CASSVDASYGYTF.

This clone was detected only a few times. The chain carries TRBV7-9 and TRBJ1-1; 7 bases line up with TRBD1. Trimming took 7 bases from V and 3 from J; bases not matched to a gene: 11. The CDR3 spans 15 residues. Germline values: CDR1 SEHNR, CDR2 FQNEAQ (reference sequence). The CDR3 here is CASNLKGAPDTEAFF. CDR3 bases: TGTGCCAGCAATTTAAAGGGGGCGCCTGACACTGAAGCTTTCTTT.

The chain combines TRBV7-3 with TRBJ1-2, with D possibly matching TRBD1 (5 bases). Germline CDR1 SGHTA, CDR2 FQGTGA. The CDR3 is 13 residues long. V lost 5 bases and J 6 bases, leaving 13 bases between the germline ends. The CDR3 spells CASSTGAGDGYTF. The CDR3 DNA sequence: TGTGCCAGCAGCACGGGTGCGGGGGATGGCTACACCTTC.

Regarding this clone: At the DNA level, this CDR3 is encoded by other sequences in the same sample as well. The V and J genes are TRBV9 and TRBJ2-1; TRBD2 matches at 11 bases. The junction had 2 bases not matched to a gene; V was cut back by 3 bases and J by 3 bases. The CDR3 has 15 residues. Germline CDR1 and CDR2: SGDLS and YYNGEE. The CDR3 sequence is CASSAGTSGYNEQFF. DNA for the CDR3: TGTGCCAGCAGCGCCGGGACTAGCGGCTACAATGAGCAGTTCTTC. Full variable domain (rest looked up from reference TRBV9 and TRBJ2-1): DSGVTQTPKHLITATGQRVTLRCSPRSGDLSVYWYQQSLDQGLQFLIQYYNGEERAKGNILERFSAQQFPDLHSELNLSSLELGDSALYFCASSAGTSGYNEQFFGPGTRLTVL.

The chain has TRBV18 and TRBJ2-5, with a weak D call TRBD2 (5 bases). CDR1 and CDR2 (germline): KGHSH, LQKENI. The length of the CDR3 is 13 residues. V was shortened by 2 bases and J by 4 bases, with 8 bases between the two germline ends. The CDR3 reads CASSPVDLETQYF. The CDR3 DNA sequence: TGTGCCAGCTCACCAGTGGACTTAGAGACCCAGTACTTC.

The J gene is TRBJ2-6, the V gene TRBV2, with unresolved D. V lost 2 bases and J 2 bases, leaving 7 bases between the germline ends. From germline, CDR1 is SNHLY and CDR2 FYNNEI. This CDR3 spans 15 amino acids. CDR3 amino acids: CASSELSPGANVLTF. The DNA for the CDR3 is TGTGCCAGCAGTGAATTGAGCCCTGGGGCCAACGTCCTGACTTTC.

This clone has only one observation. V usage is TRBV27 and J usage is TRBJ2-7; tentatively, D is TRBD2 (6 bases). Germline values: CDR1 MNHEY, CDR2 SMNVEV (reference sequence). V was pared by 2 bases and J by 3 bases, with 14 bases between. The CDR3 sequence is 15 residues long. The CDR3 sequence is CASSLTGGPFYEQYF. The DNA of the CDR3 is TGTGCCAGCAGTTTAACAGGAGGGCCTTTCTACGAGCAGTACTTC.

DNA of the CDR3: TGTGCCAGCAGTTTCGGGTTGGAAATCACCGGGGAGCTGTTTTTT. Translating it yields CASSFGLEITGELFF. The chain carries TRBV28 and TRBJ2-2; D gene uncertain. V lost 3 bases, J lost 4 bases, and 12 bases lay in between. This CDR3 contains 15 residues. Germline V CDR1 and CDR2: MDHEN, SYDVKM.